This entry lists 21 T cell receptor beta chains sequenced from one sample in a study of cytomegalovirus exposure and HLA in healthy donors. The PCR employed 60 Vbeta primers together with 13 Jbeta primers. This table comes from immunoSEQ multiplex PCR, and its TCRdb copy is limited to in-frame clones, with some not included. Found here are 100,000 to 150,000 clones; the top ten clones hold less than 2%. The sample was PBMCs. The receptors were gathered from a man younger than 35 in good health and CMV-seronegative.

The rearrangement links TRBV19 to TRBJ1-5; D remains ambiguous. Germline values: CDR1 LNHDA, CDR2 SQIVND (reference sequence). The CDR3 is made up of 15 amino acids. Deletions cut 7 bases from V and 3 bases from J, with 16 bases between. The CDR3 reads CASIPSSGSNQPQHF. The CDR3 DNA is TGTGCCAGTATTCCTTCGTCGGGGTCCAATCAGCCCCAGCATTTT.

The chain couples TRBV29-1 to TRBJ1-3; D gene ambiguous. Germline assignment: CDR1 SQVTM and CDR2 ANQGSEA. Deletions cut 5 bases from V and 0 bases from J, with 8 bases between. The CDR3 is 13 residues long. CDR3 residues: CSVQRSSGNTIYF. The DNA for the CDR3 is TGCAGCGTTCAGAGGTCCTCTGGAAACACCATATATTTT.

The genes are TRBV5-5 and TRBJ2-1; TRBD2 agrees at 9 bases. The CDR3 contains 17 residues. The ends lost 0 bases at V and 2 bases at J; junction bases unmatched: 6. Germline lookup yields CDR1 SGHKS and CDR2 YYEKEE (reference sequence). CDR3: CASSLGRSGGTYNEQFF. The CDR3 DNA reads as TGTGCCAGCAGCTTGGGCAGAAGCGGGGGGACCTACAATGAGCAGTTCTTC.

CDR3 in DNA: TGTGCCAGCAGCGGGACTTTGGGACTAGGGAGTAATGAGCAGTTCTTC. The encoded protein is CASSGTLGLGSNEQFF. This chain joins TRBV9 and TRBJ2-1; 8 bases are shared with TRBD2. The CDR3 runs 16 residues. Germline lookup yields CDR1 SGDLS and CDR2 YYNGEE. Germline trimming cut 3 bases from V and 7 bases from J; bases unmatched to any gene: 12.

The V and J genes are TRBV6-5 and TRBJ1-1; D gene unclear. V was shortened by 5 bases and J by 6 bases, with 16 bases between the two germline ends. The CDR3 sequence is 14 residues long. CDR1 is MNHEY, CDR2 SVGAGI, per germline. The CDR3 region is CASSRDVQFAEAFF. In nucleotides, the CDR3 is TGTGCCAGCAGTCGAGACGTACAGTTCGCTGAAGCTTTCTTT.

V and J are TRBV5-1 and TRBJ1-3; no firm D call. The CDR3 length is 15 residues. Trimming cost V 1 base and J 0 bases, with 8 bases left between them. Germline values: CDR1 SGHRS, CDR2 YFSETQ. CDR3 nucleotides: TGCGCCAGCAGCTTGACCGGGAGCTCTGGAAACACCATATATTTT. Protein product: CASSLTGSSGNTIYF.

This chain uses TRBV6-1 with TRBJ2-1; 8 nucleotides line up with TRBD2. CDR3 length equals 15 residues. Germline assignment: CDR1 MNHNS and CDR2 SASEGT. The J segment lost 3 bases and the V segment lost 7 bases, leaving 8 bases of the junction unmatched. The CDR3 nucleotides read TGTGCCAGCAACGCGGCGGGGGGCTTCTACAATGAGCAGTTCTTC. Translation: CASNAAGGFYNEQFF.

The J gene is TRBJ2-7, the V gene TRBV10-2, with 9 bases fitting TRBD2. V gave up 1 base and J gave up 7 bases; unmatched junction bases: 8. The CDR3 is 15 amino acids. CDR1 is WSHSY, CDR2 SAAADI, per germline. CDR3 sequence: CASSELAGALGEQYF. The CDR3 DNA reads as TGCGCCAGCAGTGAGTTAGCGGGGGCCCTCGGGGAGCAGTACTTC.

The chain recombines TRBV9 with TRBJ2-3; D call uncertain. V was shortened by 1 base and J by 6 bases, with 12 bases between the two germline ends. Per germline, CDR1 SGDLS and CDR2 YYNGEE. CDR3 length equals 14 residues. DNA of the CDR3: TGTGCCAGCAGCGTATCTCCCGCGGCGGATACGCAGTATTTT. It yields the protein CASSVSPAADTQYF.

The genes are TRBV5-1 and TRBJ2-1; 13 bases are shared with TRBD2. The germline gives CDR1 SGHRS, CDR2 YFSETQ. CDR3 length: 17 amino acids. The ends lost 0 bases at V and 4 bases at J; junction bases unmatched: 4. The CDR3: CASSLGTSGRSYNEQFF. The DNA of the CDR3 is TGCGCCAGCAGCTTGGGGACTAGCGGGAGATCGTACAATGAGCAGTTCTTC. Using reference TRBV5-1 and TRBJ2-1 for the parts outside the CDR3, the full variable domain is KAGVTQTPRYLIKTRGQQVTLSCSPISGHRSVSWYQQTPGQGLQFLFEYFSETQRNKGNFPGRFSGRQFSNSRSEMNVSTLELGDSALYLCASSLGTSGRSYNEQFFGPGTRLTVL.

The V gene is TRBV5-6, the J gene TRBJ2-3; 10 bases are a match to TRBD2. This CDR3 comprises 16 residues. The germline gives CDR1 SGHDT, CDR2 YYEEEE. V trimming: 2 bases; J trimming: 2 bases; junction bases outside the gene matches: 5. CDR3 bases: TGTGCCAGCAGCTTATTGACTAGCGGGTACACAGATACGCAGTATTTT. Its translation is CASSLLTSGYTDTQYF.

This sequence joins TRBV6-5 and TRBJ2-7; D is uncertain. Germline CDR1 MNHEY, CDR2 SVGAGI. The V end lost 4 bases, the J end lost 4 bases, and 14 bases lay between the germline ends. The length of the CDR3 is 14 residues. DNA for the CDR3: TGTGCCAGCAGTTTGTCCGGGTTTAATTACGAGCAGTACTTC. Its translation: CASSLSGFNYEQYF.

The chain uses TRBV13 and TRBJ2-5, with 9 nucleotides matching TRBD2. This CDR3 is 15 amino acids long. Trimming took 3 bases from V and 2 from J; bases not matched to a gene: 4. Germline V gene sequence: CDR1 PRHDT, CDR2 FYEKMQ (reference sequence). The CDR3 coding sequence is TGTGCCAGCAGCTTCGGGACTAGCACTCAAGAGACCCAGTACTTC. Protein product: CASSFGTSTQETQYF.

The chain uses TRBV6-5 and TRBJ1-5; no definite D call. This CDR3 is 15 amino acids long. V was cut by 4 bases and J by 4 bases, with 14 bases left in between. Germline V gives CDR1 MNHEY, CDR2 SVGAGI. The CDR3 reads CASSSFKPENQPQHF. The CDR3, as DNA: TGTGCCAGCAGTTCCTTCAAACCAGAAAATCAGCCCCAGCATTTT.

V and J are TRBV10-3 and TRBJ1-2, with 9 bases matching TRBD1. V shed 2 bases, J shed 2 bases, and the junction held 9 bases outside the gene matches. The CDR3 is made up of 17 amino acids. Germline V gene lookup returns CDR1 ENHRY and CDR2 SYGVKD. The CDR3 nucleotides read TGTGCCATCAGTGAGGTACAGGGGGCGAGGACGAACTATGGCTACACCTTC. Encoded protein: CAISEVQGARTNYGYTF.

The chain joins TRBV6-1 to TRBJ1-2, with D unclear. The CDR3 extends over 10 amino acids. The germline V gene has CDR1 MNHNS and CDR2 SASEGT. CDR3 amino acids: CATAFYGYTF. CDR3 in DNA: TGTGCTACTGCCTTCTATGGCTACACCTTC.

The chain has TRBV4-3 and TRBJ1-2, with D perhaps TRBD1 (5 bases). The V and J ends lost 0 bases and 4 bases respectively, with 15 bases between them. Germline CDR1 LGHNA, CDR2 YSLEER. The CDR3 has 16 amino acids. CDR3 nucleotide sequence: TGCGCCAGCAGCCAAGATCAAAGACAGCCTATCTATGGCTACACCTTC. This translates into CASSQDQRQPIYGYTF.

In nucleotides, the CDR3 is TGTGCCAGCAGCCGCGCGGGGGCCGGGGGGACCCAGTACTTC. Translated: CASSRAGAGGTQYF. V usage is TRBV7-2 and J usage is TRBJ2-5; D is perhaps TRBD2 (7 bases). CDR1 is SGHTA, CDR2 FQGNSA, per germline. The CDR3 extends over 14 amino acids. The germline V and J ends were trimmed by 5 bases and 7 bases, with 17 bases remaining between them. Looking up the rest from reference TRBV7-2 and TRBJ2-5 gives the full variable domain: GAGVSQSPSNKVTEKGKDVELRCDPISGHTALYWYRQSLGQGLEFLIYFQGNSAPDKSGLPSDRFSAERTGGSVSTLTIQRTQQEDSAVYLCASSRAGAGGTQYFGPGTRLLVL.

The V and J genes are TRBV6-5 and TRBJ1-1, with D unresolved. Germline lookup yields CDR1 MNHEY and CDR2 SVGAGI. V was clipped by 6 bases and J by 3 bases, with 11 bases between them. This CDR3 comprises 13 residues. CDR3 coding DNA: TGTGCCAGCAGCCCAGGATTTTACACTGAAGCTTTCTTT. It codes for CASSPGFYTEAFF.

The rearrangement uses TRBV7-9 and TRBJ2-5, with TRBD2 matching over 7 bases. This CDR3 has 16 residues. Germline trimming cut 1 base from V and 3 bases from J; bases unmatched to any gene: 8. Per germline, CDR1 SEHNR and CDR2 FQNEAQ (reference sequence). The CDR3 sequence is CASSLGASGGEETQYF. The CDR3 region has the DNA TGTGCCAGCAGCTTAGGGGCTAGCGGCGGGGAAGAGACCCAGTACTTC. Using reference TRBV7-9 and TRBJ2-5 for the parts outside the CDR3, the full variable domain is DTGVSQNPRHKITKRGQNVTFRCDPISEHNRLYWYRQTLGQGPEFLTYFQNEAQLEKSRLLSDRFSAERPKGSFSTLEIQRTEQGDSAMYLCASSLGASGGEETQYFGPGTRLLVL.

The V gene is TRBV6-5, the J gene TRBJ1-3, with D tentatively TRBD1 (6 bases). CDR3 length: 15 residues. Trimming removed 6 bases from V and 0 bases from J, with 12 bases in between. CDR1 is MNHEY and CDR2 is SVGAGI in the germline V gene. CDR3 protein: CASRQGFSSGNTIYF. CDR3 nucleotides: TGTGCCAGCAGGCAGGGGTTTAGCTCTGGAAACACCATATATTTT.